This T cell receptor beta chain was identified in a study of T-cell reconstitution after alpha-beta-depleted transplantation in children. Unique molecular identifiers were used in preparing the TCRbeta library. Using its own MiXCR run on the PCR reads, TCRdb lists one record per CDR3 protein. The sample includes a few hundred thousand distinct CDR3 sequences, under 13% of them seen just once. J gave up 2 bases and V 7 bases, and 7 bases lay outside the gene matches. The CDR3 loop spans 14 amino acids. Germline lookup yields CDR1 LGHDT and CDR2 YNNKEL (reference sequence). The sequencing used PBMCs from the stem cell graft donor, collected from the stem cell graft. This chain uses TRBV3-1 with TRBJ2-5, with TRBD1 matching over 7 bases. This receptor was taken from a human donor who donated a stem cell graft to a child with acute lymphoblastic leukemia. The CDR3 region has the DNA TGTGCCAGCATGCGAACAGGGGTACAAGAGACCCAGTACTTC. This translates into CASMRTGVQETQYF.